These 25 T cell receptor beta chains were all obtained from the same sample, sequenced in a study of CD4 and CD8 cells across lung adenocarcinoma regions. TCRdb re-analysed the PCR reads in MiXCR, keeping a single row per CDR3 protein. The sample has under 30,000 distinct CDR3 sequences, 53% seen once. Sequenced input: CD8+ T cells from the center of a lung tumor. These receptors originate from a male donor with lung adenocarcinoma. The CD4 and CD8 labels of this study may be unreliable.

The chain carries TRBV7-2 and TRBJ2-1, with 8 bases fitting TRBD2. With V trimmed by 1 base and J by 2 bases, 4 bases remained unmatched. CDR1 and CDR2 from the germline V gene are SGHTA and FQGNSA. The CDR3 is made up of 16 amino acids. The CDR3 region has the DNA TGTGCCAGCAGCTTAGTTGTCGGGGGGGCCTACAATGAGCAGTTCTTC. Its protein product is CASSLVVGGAYNEQFF.

With regard to this clonotype: An end of the junction differs from the germline gene, which may be a read error. The J gene is TRBJ2-3, the V gene TRBV6-1; D tentatively reads TRBD1 or TRBD2 (5 bases each). The CDR3 loop spans 15 amino acids. CDR1 and CDR2 (germline): MNHNS, SASEGT. The CDR3 DNA sequence: TGTGCCAGCGCCAAGGGCGGGCGAGCGACAGATACTCAGTATTTT. Translation gives CASAKGGRATDTQYF.

About this clonotype: Relative to the germline gene, one junction end is altered; a read error may explain this. V usage is TRBV10-1 and J usage is TRBJ2-4; 8 bases line up with TRBD1. There are 14 residues in the CDR3. Germline CDR1 reads WNHNN; CDR2 reads SYGVQD (reference sequence). CDR3 residues: CGSRGRRDKNTQYF. The CDR3 DNA reads as TGCGGCAGCAGGGGGCGGCGAGACAAAAATACGCAGTACTTC.

The chain has TRBV12-3 or TRBV12-4 and TRBJ2-4; TRBD2 matches at 8 bases. The CDR3 is 15 amino acids. The J segment lost 12 bases and the V segment lost 6 bases, leaving 16 bases of the junction unmatched. CDR3 sequence (DNA): TGTGCCAGCAGCAGCGGGGGCCGTGACCAAGAGACTCAGTACTTC. Translating it yields CASSSGGRDQETQYF.

Ten or more counts support this clonotype. This chain connects TRBV7-2 to TRBJ1-1; D is possibly TRBD1 (5 bases). Looked up from germline, CDR1 is SGHTA and CDR2 is FQGNSA. This CDR3 contains 15 residues. The germline V and J ends were trimmed by 3 bases and 0 bases, with 11 bases remaining between them. DNA of the CDR3: TGTGCCAGCAGCTTTTCCGGGACGGTGAACACTGAAGCTTTCTTT. Its protein is CASSFSGTVNTEAFF.

This clonotype was picked up one time. The germline gene is not matched at one end of the junction; a read error may be the cause. This chain joins TRBV28 and TRBJ2-5; 7 bases are shared with TRBD2. The CDR3 has 14 residues. Germline V gene lookup returns CDR1 MDHEN and CDR2 SYDVKM. The CDR3 here is CAGLGGGDQKTQYF. CDR3 DNA sequence: TGTGCGGGGCTCGGGGGAGGGGACCAAAAGACTCAGTACTTC.

V is TRBV27 and J is TRBJ2-3; 7 bases align to TRBD2. This CDR3 has 17 amino acids. V lost 5 bases and J lost 3; bases outside the gene matches: 14. CDR1 MNHEY and CDR2 SMNVEV come from the germline V gene (reference sequence). In nucleotides, the CDR3 is TGTGCCAGCAGTCCTGGCCGACTAGCTTCTGGGACAGATACGCAGTATTTT. This codes for CASSPGRLASGTDTQYF.

Of note for this clonotype: Possible read error: a much larger clone is one base away. The chain uses TRBV20-1 and TRBJ2-1; TRBD2 aligns across 12 bases. Germline V CDR1 and CDR2: DFQATT, SNEGSKA (reference sequence). The CDR3 has 15 residues. The junction had 13 bases not matched to a gene; V was cut back by 3 bases and J by 13 bases. DNA for the CDR3: TGCAGTGCTAGCACTAGCGGGAGGTACCAAGAGACCCAGTTCTTC. Translating it yields CSASTSGRYQETQFF.

V gene TRBV20-1 combines with J gene TRBJ2-1; unclear D gene. Deletions cut 6 bases from V and 10 bases from J, with 16 bases between. The CDR3 spans 12 residues. Germline CDR1 DFQATT, CDR2 SNEGSKA (reference sequence). CDR3 amino acids: CSAPGPFGEQFF. In nucleotides, the CDR3 is TGCAGTGCCCCCGGGCCATTCGGGGAGCAGTTCTTC.

On this clonotype itself: A read error may produce the germline difference seen at one junction end. The V call is TRBV27, the J call TRBJ2-5; 7 bases agree with TRBD1. The J call is doubtful: the DNA matches TRBJ2-3 better. Germline V gene lookup returns CDR1 MNHEY and CDR2 SMNVEV (reference sequence). CDR3 length: 15 residues. As DNA, the CDR3 is TGTTCCAGGGGTTTAGGGGGCCATGGCAAAGAGACCCAGTATTTT. As protein: CSRGLGGHGKETQYF.

To note about this clonotype: Relative to the germline gene, one junction end is altered; a read error may explain this. The rearrangement links TRBV6-5 to TRBJ2-3; 7 bases match TRBD2. This CDR3 comprises 18 residues. Germline V CDR1 and CDR2: MNHEY, SVGAGI. CDR3 DNA: TGTGCCAGCAGTTACCCGGGACTCGCGGGAGTGAGCACAGATACGCAGTACTTT. It is translated as CASSYPGLAGVSTDTQYF.

The chain combines TRBV6-1 with TRBJ2-5; 7 nucleotides align to TRBD2. This CDR3 has 14 residues. Losses at the gene ends were 6 bases for V and 2 bases for J; bases not matched to a gene: 6. Germline-derived CDR1 and CDR2 are MNHNS and SASEGT. The CDR3 here is CASSPSGIQETQYF. The CDR3 region has the DNA TGTGCCAGCAGCCCTAGCGGTATACAAGAGACCCAGTACTTC.

The chain recombines TRBV10-2 with TRBJ2-5, with D possibly TRBD1 on 5 matching bases. Looked up from germline, CDR1 is WSHSY and CDR2 is SAAADI. The CDR3 spans 14 residues. CDR3 sequence (DNA): TGCGCGGGGCTCGTGGTCCGGGACCAAGAGACCCAGTACTTC. Its protein is CAGLVVRDQETQYF.

This clonotype was detected many times. J is TRBJ1-3 and V is TRBV6-1; 10 bases map to TRBD1. V shed 8 bases and J 4 bases; nucleotides not matched to a gene: 14. Germline CDR1 is MNHNS and CDR2 is SASEGT. The CDR3 is 17 residues long. CDR3 region: CASGVLGTGDFGNTIYF. CDR3 nucleotide sequence: TGTGCCAGCGGCGTCCTCGGGACAGGGGACTTCGGAAACACCATATATTTT.

A single count supports this clonotype. This chain links TRBV6-5 with TRBJ2-3; 9 bases agree with TRBD2. J lost 6 bases, V lost 0 bases, and 13 bases had no gene match. The CDR3 is 18 amino acids. Germline V gene sequence: CDR1 MNHEY, CDR2 SVGAGI. The DNA for the CDR3 is TGTGCCAGCAGTTACTCCTTGGTAGCGGGAGTCCTTGGGGATACGCAGTATTTT. Protein sequence: CASSYSLVAGVLGDTQYF.

This clonotype showed up many times. V and J are TRBV6-1 and TRBJ2-7, with 7 bases that match TRBD2. The CDR3 contains 15 residues. Trimming took 2 bases from V and 0 from J; bases not matched to a gene: 4. Germline V gene sequence: CDR1 MNHNS, CDR2 SASEGT. The CDR3, as DNA: TGTGCCAGCAGTGAAAGGGGCGGGAGCTCCTACGAGCAGTACTTC. Its protein is CASSERGGSSYEQYF.

This chain connects TRBV11-3 to TRBJ2-1; unclear D gene. CDR1 SGHNT and CDR2 YENEEA come from the germline V gene. CDR3 length: 14 residues. Trimming pared 2 bases from V and 4 bases from J, leaving 9 bases between. The CDR3 is CASSLLGRYNEQFF. CDR3 bases: TGTGCCAGCAGCTTACTAGGCCGATACAATGAGCAGTTCTTC. Combining the CDR3 with reference TRBV11-3 and TRBJ2-1 gives the whole variable domain EAGVVQSPRYKIIEKKQPVAFWCNPISGHNTLYWYLQNLGQGPELLIRYENEEAVDDSQLPKDRFSAERLKGVDSTLKIQPAELGDSAVYLCASSLLGRYNEQFFGPGTRLTVL.

This clonotype has only one observation. The rearrangement uses TRBV20-1 and TRBJ2-1; 13 bases are shared with TRBD2. The tail of the sequence fits TRBJ2-5 better, so the J call may be wrong. The CDR3 sequence is 15 residues long. Germline loops: CDR1 DFQATT, CDR2 SNEGSKA (reference sequence). CDR3 sequence reads: CSARGTSGDQETQYF. The CDR3 nucleotides read TGCAGTGCTAGGGGGACTAGCGGGGACCAAGAGACCCAGTACTTC.

The chain combines TRBV10-2 with TRBJ2-4, with a possible D match to TRBD1 (6 bases). Germline V CDR1 and CDR2: WSHSY, SAAADI. The CDR3 is 14 amino acids. The CDR3 region has the DNA TGCGCGGGCAGCAGGGGCTGTGCCCAAGAGATCCAGTACTTC. It translates to CAGSRGCAQEIQYF.

This clonotype is labeled medium-sized. The chain recombines TRBV6-1 with TRBJ1-2, with a possible D match to TRBD1 (6 bases). V was clipped by 4 bases and J by 6 bases, with 15 bases between them. Germline loops: CDR1 MNHNS, CDR2 SASEGT. The CDR3 loop spans 14 amino acids. The CDR3 reads CASSGTGLVDGYTF. The CDR3 DNA is TGTGCCAGCAGTGGTACAGGGTTGGTTGATGGCTACACCTTC.

J is TRBJ2-2 and V is TRBV6-1; 9 bases agree with TRBD2. TRBJ2-3 explains the end of the DNA better; the J call may be wrong. This CDR3 is built from 15 residues. Germline-derived CDR1 and CDR2 are MNHNS and SASEGT. The CDR3 DNA follows: TGTGCCAGCAGTGAAGTGCGGGAGGGGGGCGAGGAGCAGTATTTT. This codes for CASSEVREGGEEQYF.

In its sample, this clonotype ranks as hyperexpanded. The chain is built from TRBV6-1 and TRBJ2-3; 10 bases line up with TRBD1. The V gene end was trimmed by 0 bases and the J gene end by 6 bases; junction bases not matched to a gene: 6. The CDR3 spans 16 residues. Germline V gene data show CDR1 as MNHNS and CDR2 as SASEGT. CDR3 DNA sequence: TGTGCCAGCAGTGAAGCCGGGACAGGGGTTGGGGATACGCAGTATTTT. This translates into CASSEAGTGVGDTQYF.

About this clonotype itself: One junction end disagrees with the germline gene, perhaps due to a read error. The chain combines TRBV10-2 with TRBJ2-5; perhaps TRBD2 as D (5 bases). The CDR3 extends over 14 amino acids. Germline CDR1 is WSHSY and CDR2 is SAAADI. CDR3 bases: TGCGCGGGGATCGGGGTCCGTGACCAAGAGATCCAGTACTTC. Its protein product is CAGIGVRDQEIQYF.

The chain carries TRBV6-1 and TRBJ2-1; 8 bases agree with TRBD2. Trimming removed 3 bases from V and 8 bases from J; junction bases left unmatched: 12. In germline, CDR1 is MNHNS, CDR2 SASEGT. CDR3 length equals 16 residues. The CDR3: CASSDRVVSGIDEQFF. The CDR3 region has the DNA TGTGCCAGCAGTGATCGGGTTGTTAGCGGGATCGATGAGCAGTTCTTC.

This clonotype was detected ten times or more. The CDR3 is CASSGTSTYTDTQYF. CDR3 coding DNA: TGTGCCAGCAGCGGAACTAGTACGTATACAGATACGCAGTATTTT. The rearrangement joins TRBV6-2 or TRBV6-3 to TRBJ2-3; tentatively, D is TRBD2 (5 bases). The length of the CDR3 is 15 residues. V lost 6 bases and J lost 3, with 16 bases in between. Germline V gene data show CDR1 as MNHEY and CDR2 as SVGEGT.